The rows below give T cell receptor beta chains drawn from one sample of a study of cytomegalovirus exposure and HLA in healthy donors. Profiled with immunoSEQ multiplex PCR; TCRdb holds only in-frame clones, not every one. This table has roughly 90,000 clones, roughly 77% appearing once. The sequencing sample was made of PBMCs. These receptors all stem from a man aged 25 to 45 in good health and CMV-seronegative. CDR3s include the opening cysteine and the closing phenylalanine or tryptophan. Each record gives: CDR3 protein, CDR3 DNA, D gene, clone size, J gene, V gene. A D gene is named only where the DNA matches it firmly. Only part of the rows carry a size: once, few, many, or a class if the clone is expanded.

CASSLAGGGADEQFF | TGTGCCAGCAGCTTGGCCGGCGGGGGGGCAGATGAGCAGTTCTTC | TRBD2 | NA | TRBJ2-1 | TRBV5-4
CASSLGFRGRDTEAFF | TGCGCCAGCAGCTTGGGTTTTAGGGGGCGAGACACTGAAGCTTTCTTT | TRBD1 | NA | TRBJ1-1 | TRBV5-1
CASSDLPASGVYEQYF | TGTGCCAGCAGTGACCTCCCGGCTAGCGGGGTCTACGAGCAGTACTTC | TRBD2 | once | TRBJ2-7 | TRBV6-1
CASSTGGGADEQFF | TGTGCCAGCAGCACAGGGGGGGGTGCGGATGAGCAGTTCTTC | NA | NA | TRBJ2-1 | TRBV6-4
CASSLLGDYNEQFF | TGTGCCAGCAGCCTCCTCGGAGACTACAATGAGCAGTTCTTC | NA | NA | TRBJ2-1 | TRBV2
CASSDGTMGTEAFF | TGTGCCAGCAGTGACGGGACTATGGGGACTGAAGCTTTCTTT | NA | NA | TRBJ1-1 | TRBV6-1
CATTAGGVDNEQYF | TGTGCCACCACAGCAGGGGGCGTTGATAACGAGCAGTACTTC | TRBD1 | NA | TRBJ2-7 | TRBV6-6
CASSEEGYTYEQYF | TGTGCCAGCAGTGAGGAGGGGTATACCTACGAGCAGTACTTC | NA | NA | TRBJ2-7 | TRBV2
CASSLAALQYF | TGTGCCAGCAGCTTAGCAGCTCTCCAGTACTTC | NA | few | TRBJ2-5 | TRBV7-9
CSATDRAGYTF | TGCAGTGCCACCGACAGGGCTGGCTACACCTTC | TRBD1 | NA | TRBJ1-2 | TRBV20-1
CSVAGGSDTEAFF | TGCAGCGTCGCAGGGGGCTCGGACACTGAAGCTTTCTTT | TRBD1 | NA | TRBJ1-1 | TRBV29-1
CASNSLAAYNEQFF | TGTGCCAGTAATTCCCTAGCGGCCTACAATGAGCAGTTCTTC | TRBD2 | NA | TRBJ2-1 | TRBV19
CAWTAGLSNQPQHF | TGTGCCTGGACAGCAGGACTTAGCAATCAGCCCCAGCATTTT | NA | NA | TRBJ1-5 | TRBV30
CASTASSSTDTQYF | TGTGCCAGTACGGCTAGCTCGAGCACAGATACGCAGTATTTT | NA | NA | TRBJ2-3 | TRBV19
CATSGGGLDTQYF | TGTGCCACCAGCGGGGGGGGACTAGATACGCAGTATTTT | TRBD2 | NA | TRBJ2-3 | TRBV19
CASSIVGTTYEQYF | TGTGCCAGTAGTATAGTCGGGACAACCTACGAGCAGTACTTC | NA | NA | TRBJ2-7 | TRBV19
CASSPAPGTYEQYF | TGTGCCAGCAGCCCCGCCCCAGGGACCTACGAGCAGTACTTC | NA | NA | TRBJ2-7 | TRBV7-8